The 7 T cell receptor beta chains presented below share a single source sample, sequenced in a study of spatial heterogeneity in lung cancer. Time point in this sample: sample taken at primary tumor resection. Overall study findings and caveats: Expanded intratumoral alpha and beta TCR counts tracked tumor mutation counts.

TCRdb reprocessed the 5' RACE reads via MiXCR and lists one record per CDR3 protein. There are about 17,000 distinct CDR3 sequences in the sample; 5% to 7.5% occur only once, and approximately 6.2% lies in the top ten. These receptors have no known antigen. This specimen consisted of lung tumor tissue, obtained at surgery. The receptor set was obtained from a male donor with early-stage non-small cell lung cancer.

This clonotype was detected ten times or more. With the library built for alpha chains, this beta chain is off target and its frequency is not meaningful. This chain links TRBV6-6 with TRBJ2-7, with D unclear. The germline gives CDR1 MNHNY, CDR2 SVGAGI (reference sequence). The CDR3 totals 13 residues. Trimming took 8 bases from V and 7 from J, leaving 18 bases between them. The CDR3 region has the DNA TGTGCCAGCTTCCCCCGAAAGCATGGGGAGCAGTACTTC. Translated: CASFPRKHGEQYF.

As concerns this clonotype: This may be a read error: a much more frequent sequence differs by one nucleotide. This beta chain lies outside the target of a library built for alpha chains; its clone size means little. This chain links TRBV6-6 with TRBJ1-5, with a weak D call TRBD1 (5 bases). CDR3 length: 15 residues. CDR1 is MNHNY, CDR2 SVGAGI, per germline (reference sequence). Trimming stripped 6 bases from V and 6 bases from J, with 18 bases between. This CDR3 reads CASSPAAGGSQPQHF. The CDR3, as DNA: TGTGCCAGCAGCCCCGCCGCGGGGGGGAGTCAGCCCCAGCATTTT.

This clonotype has at least ten counts. This beta chain represents an off-target read in a library built for alpha chains; its size is of limited meaning. This chain joins TRBV6-1 and TRBJ1-1; D perhaps matches TRBD1 (5 bases). V was pared by 3 bases and J by 3 bases, with 11 bases between. The CDR3 consists of 14 residues. In germline, CDR1 is MNHNS, CDR2 SASEGT. In nucleotides, the CDR3 is TGTGCCAGCAGTGATGAGGGACTTGACACTGAAGCTTTCTTT. Its translation: CASSDEGLDTEAFF.

This clonotype was counted many times. Little can be read into the size of this beta chain, an off-target read in a library designed for alpha chains. The chain couples TRBV2 to TRBJ2-6; D not certain. V was pared by 3 bases and J by 5 bases, with 14 bases between. The germline V gene has CDR1 SNHLY and CDR2 FYNNEI. This CDR3 is 16 amino acids long. The chain's CDR3 is CASSDIGGVRANVLTF. The CDR3 DNA reads TGTGCCAGCAGTGACATCGGTGGCGTGAGGGCCAACGTCCTGACTTTC.

This clonotype was observed at least ten times. This beta chain was picked up by a library intended for alpha chains and is off target, so its count carries little meaning. The chain uses TRBV5-1 and TRBJ2-4; no firm D call. CDR3 size: 13 residues. V was cut by 1 base and J by 5 bases, with 7 bases left in between. The germline V gene has CDR1 SGHRS and CDR2 YFSETQ. The CDR3 DNA sequence: TGCGCCAGCAGCTTGCAGACCCAAAACATTCAGTACTTC. Translation: CASSLQTQNIQYF. The whole variable domain, remainder taken from reference TRBV5-1 and TRBJ2-4, is KAGVTQTPRYLIKTRGQQVTLSCSPISGHRSVSWYQQTPGQGLQFLFEYFSETQRNKGNFPGRFSGRQFSNSRSEMNVSTLELGDSALYLCASSLQTQNIQYFGAGTRLSVL.

At least ten counts were recorded for this clonotype. Within a library made for alpha chains, this beta chain is off target, and its count is uninformative. The chain recombines TRBV20-1 with TRBJ2-7; D ambiguous. Germline loops: CDR1 DFQATT, CDR2 SNEGSKA (reference sequence). CDR3 length equals 11 residues. V was cut by 6 bases and J by 2 bases, with 8 bases left in between. The CDR3 nucleotides are TGCAGTGCCGCTGAGACCTACGAGCAGTACTTC. It yields the protein CSAAETYEQYF.

This clonotype was seen many times. This beta chain turned up in a library designed for alpha chains; as an off-target read, its abundance says little. J is TRBJ2-2 and V is TRBV5-5, with TRBD1 as a possible D gene (5 bases). The germline V and J ends were trimmed by 4 bases and 0 bases, with 10 bases remaining between them. Germline V gives CDR1 SGHKS, CDR2 YYEKEE (reference sequence). This CDR3 comprises 15 residues. This CDR3 reads CASSRDSANTGELFF. CDR3 nucleotide sequence: TGTGCCAGCAGCCGAGACAGCGCGAACACCGGGGAGCTGTTTTTT.